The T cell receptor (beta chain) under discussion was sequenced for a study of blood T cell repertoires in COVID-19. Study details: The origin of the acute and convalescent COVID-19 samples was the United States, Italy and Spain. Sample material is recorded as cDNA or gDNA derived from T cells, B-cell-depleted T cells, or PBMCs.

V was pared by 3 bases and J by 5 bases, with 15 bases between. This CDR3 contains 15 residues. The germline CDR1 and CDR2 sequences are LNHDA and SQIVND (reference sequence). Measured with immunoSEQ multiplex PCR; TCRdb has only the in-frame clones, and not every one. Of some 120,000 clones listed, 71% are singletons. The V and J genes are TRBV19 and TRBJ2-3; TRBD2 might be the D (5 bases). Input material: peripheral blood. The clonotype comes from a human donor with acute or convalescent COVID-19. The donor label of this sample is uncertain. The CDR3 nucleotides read TGTGCCAGTAGTATTGTCCGGGCCGGGATAGATACGCAGTATTTT. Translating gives CASSIVRAGIDTQYF.